The 17 T cell receptor beta chains below were found in one sample sequenced in a study of blood T cell repertoires in COVID-19. Method: immunoSEQ multiplex PCR; TCRdb's copy keeps in-frame clones and lacks some. The repertoire holds hundreds of thousands of clones, around 89% seen once, with under 4% in the top ten. Material: peripheral blood. These receptors originate from a woman younger than 45 with COVID-19, enrolled during active disease.

This clone was seen a few times. V and J are TRBV7-2 and TRBJ2-6, with 9 bases matching TRBD2. The V and J ends lost 5 bases and 1 base, in that order; junction bases with no gene match: 9. The CDR3 length is 18 residues. Germline assignment: CDR1 SGHTA and CDR2 FQGNSA. The CDR3 bases are TGTGCCAGCAGCCCATGGGGACTAGCTACATCTGGGGCCAACGTCCTGACTTTC. Translated: CASSPWGLATSGANVLTF.

This chain links TRBV5-1 with TRBJ2-7; TRBD1 agrees at 8 bases. Unmatched junction bases numbered 5, after V lost 2 bases and J lost 1 base. The CDR3 is made up of 15 amino acids. CDR1 is SGHRS and CDR2 is YFSETQ in the germline V gene. The CDR3 loop reads CASSFTGGGSYEQYF. CDR3 DNA: TGCGCCAGCAGCTTCACAGGGGGTGGGTCCTACGAGCAGTACTTC.

Note on this clone: This CDR3 is also generated by other DNA sequences in the sample. The V and J genes are TRBV9 and TRBJ2-5; TRBD2 might be the D (5 bases). The CDR3 runs to 14 residues. The V and J ends lost 0 bases and 2 bases respectively, with 8 bases between them. Looked up from germline, CDR1 is SGDLS and CDR2 is YYNGEE. CDR3 residues: CASSVGGLQETQYF. The CDR3 DNA follows: TGTGCCAGCAGCGTAGGTGGACTGCAAGAGACCCAGTACTTC.

The J gene is TRBJ1-4, the V gene TRBV30; TRBD1 agrees at 10 bases. There are 15 residues in the CDR3. Germline CDR1 reads GTSNPN; CDR2 reads SVGIG (reference sequence). V trimming: 1 base; J trimming: 7 bases; junction bases outside the gene matches: 6. The CDR3 sequence is CAWSALGQGGEKLFF. The CDR3, as DNA: TGTGCCTGGAGTGCGCTTGGACAGGGGGGTGAAAAACTGTTTTTT.

This chain uses TRBV28 with TRBJ1-4; D remains ambiguous. CDR1 is MDHEN, CDR2 SYDVKM, per germline. V was clipped by 4 bases and J by 7 bases, with 13 bases between them. The CDR3 has 14 residues. This chain's CDR3 is CASSSPPFGEKLFF. DNA of the CDR3: TGTGCCAGCAGTTCCCCTCCCTTCGGTGAAAAACTGTTTTTT.

The CDR3 here is CASSFPGGASTDTQYF. In nucleotides, the CDR3 is TGTGCCAGCAGCTTTCCGGGGGGGGCTAGCACAGATACGCAGTATTTT. The V and J genes are TRBV7-2 and TRBJ2-3; 8 bases match TRBD2. CDR1 and CDR2 (germline): SGHTA, FQGNSA. Losses at the gene ends were 3 bases for V and 0 bases for J; bases not matched to a gene: 5. This CDR3 region has 16 residues.

The chain recombines TRBV10-2 with TRBJ2-1; 8 nucleotides match TRBD2. CDR1 WSHSY and CDR2 SAAADI come from the germline V gene. The CDR3 totals 16 residues. Losses at the gene ends were 6 bases for V and 4 bases for J; bases not matched to a gene: 11. CDR3 DNA sequence: TGCGCCAGCAGAAACGCGGGAGGCTTATTGTACAATGAGCAGTTCTTC. Protein sequence: CASRNAGGLLYNEQFF.

J is TRBJ2-7 and V is TRBV19, with D tentatively TRBD2 (6 bases). The germline CDR1 and CDR2 sequences are LNHDA and SQIVND (reference sequence). The germline V and J ends were trimmed by 3 bases and 3 bases, with 9 bases remaining between them. CDR3 size: 13 residues. The CDR3 DNA reads as TGTGCCAGTAGTATCCAGGGAGGCTACGAGCAGTACGTC. Its protein is CASSIQGGYEQYV.

CDR3 loop: CASSFYKGGKDEKLFF. The CDR3 nucleotides read TGCGCCAGCAGTTTCTACAAAGGGGGCAAGGATGAAAAACTGTTTTTT. The J gene is TRBJ1-4, the V gene TRBV10-1; 7 positions agree with TRBD1. The trim removed 5 bases at V and 6 bases at J, leaving 12 bases unmatched. CDR1 and CDR2 from the germline V gene are WNHNN and SYGVQD (reference sequence). The CDR3 consists of 16 residues.

The chain is built from TRBV27 and TRBJ1-3; TRBD1 is a possible D gene (6 bases). The germline gives CDR1 MNHEY, CDR2 SMNVEV (reference sequence). The CDR3 covers 19 residues. Deletions cut 5 bases from V and 0 bases from J, with 23 bases between. The CDR3 sequence: CASSPTSFHLGASGNTIYF. In nucleotides, the CDR3 is TGTGCCAGCAGTCCTACCTCCTTTCATCTGGGGGCCTCTGGAAACACCATATATTTT.

The CDR3 spells CAWSVSEGQPQHF. The CDR3 region has the DNA TGTGCCTGGAGTGTATCTGAGGGTCAGCCCCAGCATTTT. This chain uses TRBV30 with TRBJ1-5; D is unresolved. Germline lookup yields CDR1 GTSNPN and CDR2 SVGIG (reference sequence). V was cut by 0 bases and J by 6 bases, with 9 bases left in between. The CDR3 contains 13 residues. Complete variable domain (other parts from reference TRBV30 and TRBJ1-5): SQTIHQWPATLVQPVGSPLSLECTVEGTSNPNLYWYRQAAGRGLQLLFYSVGIGQISSEVPQNLSASRPQDRQFILSSKKLLLSDSGFYLCAWSVSEGQPQHFGDGTRLSIL.

The chain joins TRBV28 to TRBJ2-5, with TRBD1 matching over 7 bases. The CDR3 spans 16 residues. J gave up 0 bases and V 5 bases, and 9 bases lay outside the gene matches. CDR1 is MDHEN, CDR2 SYDVKM, per germline. CDR3 sequence reads: CASSDRVRLYQETQYF. In nucleotides, the CDR3 is TGTGCCAGCAGTGACAGGGTCCGACTATACCAAGAGACCCAGTACTTC. The full variable domain, its missing parts supplied by reference TRBV28 and TRBJ2-5, is DVKVTQSSRYLVKRTGEKVFLECVQDMDHENMFWYRQDPGLGLRLIYFSYDVKMKEKGDIPEGYSVSREKKERFSLILESASTNQTSMYLCASSDRVRLYQETQYFGPGTRLLVL.

The CDR3 region is CASSLEASGTQYF. In DNA form, the CDR3 reads TGCGCCAGCAGCTTGGAGGCTAGCGGCACGCAGTATTTT. This rearrangement joins TRBV5-1 to TRBJ2-3, with 7 bases matching TRBD2. Trimming cost V 0 bases and J 9 bases; bases outside gene matches: 4. Germline V lookup: CDR1 SGHRS, CDR2 YFSETQ. There are 13 residues in the CDR3.

Written as DNA, the CDR3 is TGTGCCAGCAGCCAAGATCACTTTCAGGGGGCCGTCAATCAGCCCCAGCATTTT. Its translation: CASSQDHFQGAVNQPQHF. The chain uses TRBV4-2 and TRBJ1-5, with 8 positions matching TRBD1. J was trimmed by 3 bases and V by 0 bases; bases with no gene match: 10. CDR3 size: 18 residues. Germline V gene lookup returns CDR1 LGHNA and CDR2 YNFKEQ.

The gene calls are TRBV9 and TRBJ2-5; possibly TRBD1 for D (6 bases). The V gene lost 0 bases and the J gene lost 0 bases, with 18 bases spanning the gap. The CDR3 is 18 amino acids. Germline CDR1 reads SGDLS; CDR2 reads YYNGEE. Here the CDR3 reads CASSVGGWDIRHQETQYF. The CDR3 DNA reads TGTGCCAGCAGCGTAGGGGGCTGGGACATCAGACACCAAGAGACCCAGTACTTC.

The rearrangement links TRBV27 to TRBJ2-5; TRBD1 is a possible D gene (5 bases). CDR3 length: 15 amino acids. Germline values: CDR1 MNHEY, CDR2 SMNVEV (reference sequence). V was trimmed by 3 bases and J by 5 bases, leaving 16 bases between them. CDR3 sequence (DNA): TGTGCCAGCAGTTTGGGGCTCTCTCCTTGGGAGACCCAGTACTTC. As protein: CASSLGLSPWETQYF.

The chain has TRBV19 and TRBJ1-3; possible D gene TRBD1, 5 bases. This CDR3 has 16 residues. The germline CDR1 and CDR2 sequences are LNHDA and SQIVND (reference sequence). The germline V and J ends were trimmed by 3 bases and 0 bases, with 12 bases remaining between them. In nucleotides, the CDR3 is TGTGCCAGTAGTATGCACAGGCGAAGCTCTGGAAACACCATATATTTT. This gives the protein CASSMHRRSSGNTIYF.